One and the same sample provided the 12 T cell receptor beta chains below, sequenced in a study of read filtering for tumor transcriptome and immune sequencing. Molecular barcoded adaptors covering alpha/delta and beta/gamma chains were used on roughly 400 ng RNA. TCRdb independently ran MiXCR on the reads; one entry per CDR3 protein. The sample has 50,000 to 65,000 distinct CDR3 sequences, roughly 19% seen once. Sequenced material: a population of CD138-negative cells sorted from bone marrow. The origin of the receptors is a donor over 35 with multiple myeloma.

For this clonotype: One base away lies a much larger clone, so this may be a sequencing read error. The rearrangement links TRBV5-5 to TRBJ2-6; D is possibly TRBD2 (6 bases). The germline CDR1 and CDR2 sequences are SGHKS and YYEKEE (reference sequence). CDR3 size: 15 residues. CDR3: CASSLGDSGANVPTF. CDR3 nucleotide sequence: TGTGCCAGCAGCCTAGGGGACTCTGGGGCCAACGTCCCGACTTTC.

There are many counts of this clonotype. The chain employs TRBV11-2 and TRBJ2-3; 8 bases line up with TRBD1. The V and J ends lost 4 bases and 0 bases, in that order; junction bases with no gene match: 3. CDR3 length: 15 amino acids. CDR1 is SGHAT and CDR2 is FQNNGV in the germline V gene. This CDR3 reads CASSSTGGSTDTQYF. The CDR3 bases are TGTGCCAGCAGCTCAACAGGGGGAAGCACAGATACGCAGTATTTT.

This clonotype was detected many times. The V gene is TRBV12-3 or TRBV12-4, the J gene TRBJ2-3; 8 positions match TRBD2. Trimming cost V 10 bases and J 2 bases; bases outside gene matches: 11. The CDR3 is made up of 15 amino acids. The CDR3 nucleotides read TGTGCCACCTCGACCTTTAGCGGGGTCACAGATACGCAGTATTTT. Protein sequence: CATSTFSGVTDTQYF.

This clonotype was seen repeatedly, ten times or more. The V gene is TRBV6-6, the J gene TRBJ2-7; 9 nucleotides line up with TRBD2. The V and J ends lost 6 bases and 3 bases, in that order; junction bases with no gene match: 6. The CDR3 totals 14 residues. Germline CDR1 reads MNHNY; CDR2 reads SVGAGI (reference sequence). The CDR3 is CASSKAGGIYEQYF. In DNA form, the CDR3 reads TGTGCCAGCAGCAAAGCGGGAGGAATCTACGAGCAGTACTTC.

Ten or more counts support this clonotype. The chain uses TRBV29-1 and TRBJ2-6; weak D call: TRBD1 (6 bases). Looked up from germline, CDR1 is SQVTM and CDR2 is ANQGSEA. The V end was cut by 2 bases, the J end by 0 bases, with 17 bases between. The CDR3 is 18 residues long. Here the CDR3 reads CSVESSGSQGSGANVLTF. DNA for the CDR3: TGCAGCGTTGAAAGCTCTGGCTCACAGGGCTCTGGGGCCAACGTCCTGACTTTC.

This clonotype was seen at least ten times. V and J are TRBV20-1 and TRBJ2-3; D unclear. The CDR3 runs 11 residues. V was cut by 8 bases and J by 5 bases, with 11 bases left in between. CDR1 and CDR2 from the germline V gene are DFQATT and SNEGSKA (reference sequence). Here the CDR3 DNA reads TGCAGTACCCCTGTAGGAGATACGCAGTATTTT. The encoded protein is CSTPVGDTQYF.

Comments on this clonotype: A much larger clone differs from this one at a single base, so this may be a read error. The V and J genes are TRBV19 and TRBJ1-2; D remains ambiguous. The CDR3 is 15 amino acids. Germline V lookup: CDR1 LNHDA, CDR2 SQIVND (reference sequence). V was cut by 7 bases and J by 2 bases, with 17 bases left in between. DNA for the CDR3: TGTGCCAGTACACCCCGGGGTGTCTACAACTATGGCTACACCTTC. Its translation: CASTPRGVYNYGYTF. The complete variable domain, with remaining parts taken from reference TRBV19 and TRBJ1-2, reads DGGITQSPKYLFRKEGQNVTLSCEQNLNHDAMYWYRQDPGQGLRLIYYSQIVNDFQKGDIAEGYSVSREKKESFPLTVTSAQKNPTAFYLCASTPRGVYNYGYTFGSGTRLTVV.

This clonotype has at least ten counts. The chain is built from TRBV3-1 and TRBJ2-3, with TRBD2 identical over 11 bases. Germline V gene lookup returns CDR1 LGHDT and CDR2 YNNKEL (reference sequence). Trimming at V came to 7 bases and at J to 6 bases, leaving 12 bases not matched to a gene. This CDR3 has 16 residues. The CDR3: CASNLAGGPARDTQYF. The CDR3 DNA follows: TGTGCCAGCAACCTAGCGGGGGGCCCTGCCAGGGATACGCAGTATTTT.

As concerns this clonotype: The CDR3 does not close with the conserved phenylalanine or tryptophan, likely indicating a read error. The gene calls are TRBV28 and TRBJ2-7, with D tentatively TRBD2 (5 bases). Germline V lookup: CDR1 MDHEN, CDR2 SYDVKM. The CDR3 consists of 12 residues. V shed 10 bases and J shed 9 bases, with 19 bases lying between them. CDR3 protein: CATLKRGRGQYL. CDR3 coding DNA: TGTGCCACCCTAAAGAGAGGGCGCGGGCAGTACCTC.

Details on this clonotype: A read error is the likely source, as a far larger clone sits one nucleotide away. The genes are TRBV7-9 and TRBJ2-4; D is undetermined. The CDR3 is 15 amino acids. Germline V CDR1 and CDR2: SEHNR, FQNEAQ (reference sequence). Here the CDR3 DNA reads TGTGTCAGCAGCTCCTTTAGTATGTCCAAAAACATTCAGTACTTC. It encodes CVSSSFSMSKNIQYF.

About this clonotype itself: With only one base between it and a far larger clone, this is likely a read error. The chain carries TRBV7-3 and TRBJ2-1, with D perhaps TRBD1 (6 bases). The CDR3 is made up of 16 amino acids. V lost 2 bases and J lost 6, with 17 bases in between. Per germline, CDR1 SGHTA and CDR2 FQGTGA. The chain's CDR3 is CASSLGLGHICNEQFF. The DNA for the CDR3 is TGTGCCAGCAGCTTAGGCCTGGGACACATCTGCAATGAGCAGTTCTTC.

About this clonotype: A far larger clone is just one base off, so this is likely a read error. In nucleotides, the CDR3 is TGCGCCAGCAGCCAAAGACTAGCGGCCGAGCAGTTCTTC. Protein: CASSQRLAAEQFF. The chain joins TRBV7-7 to TRBJ2-1; 9 nucleotides line up with TRBD2. The germline V gene has CDR1 SSHAT and CDR2 FNYEAQ (reference sequence). CDR3 length equals 13 residues.